These 12 T cell receptor beta chains came from one sample sequenced in a study of blood T cell repertoires in COVID-19. Only in-frame clones appear in the TCRdb table, and some are missing; sequencing was by immunoSEQ multiplex PCR. This table holds hundreds of thousands of clones, about nine tenths found once. Sequenced material: PBMCs or T cells enriched from blood (not recorded which). Every receptor here comes from a man aged 55 to 70 who had recovered from COVID-19.

The sample holds one count of this clone. The chain has TRBV7-9 and TRBJ1-1, with 7 positions matching TRBD1. Losses at the gene ends were 6 bases for V and 3 bases for J; bases not matched to a gene: 4. There are 13 residues in the CDR3. The germline gives CDR1 SEHNR, CDR2 FQNEAQ (reference sequence). DNA for the CDR3: TGTGCCAGCAGTTTTACAGGGGACACTGAAGCTTTCTTT. This encodes CASSFTGDTEAFF.

The genes are TRBV29-1 and TRBJ2-3, with 9 bases aligning to TRBD1. The CDR3 is 14 amino acids. Germline CDR1 reads SQVTM; CDR2 reads ANQGSEA. Unmatched junction bases numbered 8, after V lost 6 bases and J lost 4 bases. CDR3 sequence: CSVDPGQGPDTQYF. The CDR3 bases are TGCAGCGTAGACCCGGGACAGGGTCCAGATACGCAGTATTTT.

The V gene is TRBV2, the J gene TRBJ1-4; 9 bases are a match to TRBD1. V shed 10 bases and J 3 bases; nucleotides not matched to a gene: 6. This CDR3 is built from 14 residues. CDR1 and CDR2 from the germline V gene are SNHLY and FYNNEI. This CDR3 reads CATTGGLANEKLFF. For the CDR3, the DNA is TGTGCCACCACAGGGGGCTTAGCTAATGAAAAACTGTTTTTT. Full variable domain (missing parts from reference TRBV2 and TRBJ1-4): EPEVTQTPSHQVTQMGQEVILRCVPISNHLYFYWYRQILGQKVEFLVSFYNNEISEKSEIFDDQFSVERPDGSNFTLKIRSTKLEDSAMYFCATTGGLANEKLFFGSGTQLSVL.

This clone was observed a handful of times. V gene TRBV29-1 combines with J gene TRBJ2-7; 9 bases line up with TRBD1. Looked up from germline, CDR1 is SQVTM and CDR2 is ANQGSEA. CDR3 length: 13 amino acids. V shed 7 bases and J 2 bases; nucleotides not matched to a gene: 6. CDR3 nucleotides: TGCAGCGCCCTGGACAGGGGAACCTACGAGCAGTACTTC. This codes for CSALDRGTYEQYF.

J is TRBJ2-5 and V is TRBV7-9; possibly TRBD2 for D (5 bases). The CDR3 runs 14 residues. The ends were cut back, 4 bases at V and 5 bases at J, with 14 bases in the middle. From germline, CDR1 is SEHNR and CDR2 FQNEAQ (reference sequence). This CDR3 is CASSSGRARETQYF. CDR3 sequence (DNA): TGTGCCAGCAGCTCTGGGCGGGCCCGGGAGACCCAGTACTTC.

This chain links TRBV4-1 with TRBJ1-4; D not resolved. The CDR3 totals 15 residues. The germline V and J ends were trimmed by 0 bases and 5 bases, with 10 bases remaining between them. Germline lookup yields CDR1 MGHRA and CDR2 YSYEKL. The CDR3 DNA sequence: TGCGCCAGCAGCCAAGATACGGGAACGAATGAAAAACTGTTTTTT. Translation: CASSQDTGTNEKLFF.

The chain recombines TRBV7-8 with TRBJ1-5; D may be TRBD1 (6 bases). The V and J ends lost 5 bases and 4 bases respectively, with 15 bases between them. The germline V gene has CDR1 SGHVS and CDR2 FQNEAQ. The CDR3 is made up of 15 amino acids. For the CDR3, the DNA is TGTGCCAGCAGCCCTTTAGGGGGAACAAATCAGCCCCAGCATTTT. This encodes CASSPLGGTNQPQHF.

The chain uses TRBV11-2 and TRBJ1-4; D is ambiguous. This CDR3 spans 15 amino acids. With 3 bases removed from V and 0 bases from J, the gap between germline ends came to 8 bases. Germline CDR1 and CDR2: SGHAT and FQNNGV. Here the CDR3 DNA reads TGTGCCAGCAGCTTCGAACAGACAACTAATGAAAAACTGTTTTTT. The encoded protein is CASSFEQTTNEKLFF.

The chain employs TRBV28 and TRBJ1-4; 7 bases are shared with TRBD1. The V and J ends lost 6 bases and 4 bases, in that order; junction bases with no gene match: 11. There are 16 residues in the CDR3. Looked up from germline, CDR1 is MDHEN and CDR2 is SYDVKM. The CDR3 loop is CASSPNPGTVNEKLFF. CDR3 coding DNA: TGTGCCAGCAGCCCAAACCCCGGGACAGTTAATGAAAAACTGTTTTTT.

CDR3 bases: TGTGCCAGCAGTGAAGCCCTCCCGGGACAGGGAGGCGTCGAGCAGTACTTC. It specifies CASSEALPGQGGVEQYF. The rearrangement links TRBV6-1 to TRBJ2-7; 9 bases are shared with TRBD1. Germline assignment: CDR1 MNHNS and CDR2 SASEGT. This CDR3 is 17 amino acids long. Losses at the gene ends were 0 bases for V and 6 bases for J; bases not matched to a gene: 12.

The V gene is TRBV27, the J gene TRBJ1-6, with D tentatively TRBD1 (5 bases). Germline V lookup: CDR1 MNHEY, CDR2 SMNVEV (reference sequence). This CDR3 spans 16 amino acids. V was cut by 5 bases and J by 0 bases, with 11 bases left in between. The CDR3: CASSTGRRSYNSPLHF. As DNA, the CDR3 is TGTGCCAGCAGTACAGGACGCCGCTCCTATAATTCACCCCTCCACTTT.

CDR3 sequence (DNA): TGCGCCAGCAGCCCAGTACAAGGGGGCAATACGCAGTATTTT. It is translated as CASSPVQGGNTQYF. The chain joins TRBV5-1 to TRBJ2-3, with 7 bases identical to TRBD1. This CDR3 region has 14 residues. Unmatched junction bases numbered 9, after V lost 4 bases and J lost 7 bases. The germline V gene has CDR1 SGHRS and CDR2 YFSETQ. Together with reference TRBV5-1 and TRBJ2-3, the CDR3 gives the full variable domain: KAGVTQTPRYLIKTRGQQVTLSCSPISGHRSVSWYQQTPGQGLQFLFEYFSETQRNKGNFPGRFSGRQFSNSRSEMNVSTLELGDSALYLCASSPVQGGNTQYFGPGTRLTVL.